This T cell receptor (beta chain) was captured in a study of blood T cells in healthy people across ages. Overall study context: The capture of about one barcoded beta molecule per two T cells was achieved by template switching.

CDR3 length: 16 residues. The V end lost 4 bases, the J end lost 0 bases, and 16 bases lay between the germline ends. The germline gives CDR1 MDHEN, CDR2 SYDVKM. This clonotype has a handful of counts. The authors drew about 10 milliliters of peripheral blood from each donor. Per sample, at least 5 micrograms of total RNA were extracted. Primers used in a second PCR of about 6 to 11 cycles were a sample-barcoded 5' primer and a J-beta primer mix. All cDNA molecules were each tagged by a template-switch adaptor with 12 random nucleotides. TCRdb ran MiXCR on the 5' RACE reads and lists one entry per CDR3 protein. The sample lists around 820,000 distinct CDR3 sequences, 25% occurring once. Separately, the same data were catalogued under a study of T cells of mothers and their children.

The sequence came from a boy under 18 in good health. The chain carries TRBV28 and TRBJ2-7; D perhaps matches TRBD1 (6 bases). Sequencing input: blood. In DNA form, the CDR3 reads TGTGCCAGCAGTTCGACCGGGACACCCAGCTCCTACGAGCAGTACTTC. This codes for CASSSTGTPSSYEQYF.